The next 26 T cell receptor beta chains were all read from a single sample in a study of shared clonotypes between healthy human individuals. Using immunoSEQ multiplex PCR, the repertoire was profiled, and TCRdb retains in-frame clones only, with some absent. This table has around 980,000 clones, around three quarters appearing once. Material for sequencing was memory CD4+ T cells from PBMCs. The subset denotes: CD45RA-negative fraction. These receptors all come from a man between 18 and 29 years old in good health. Some clones in this sample may be carry-over from other donors' samples.

The chain couples TRBV5-8 to TRBJ2-7; 10 positions agree with TRBD1. The germline CDR1 and CDR2 sequences are SGHTS and YDEGEE. The CDR3 spans 16 residues. With 4 bases clipped from V and 0 bases from J, the junction kept 7 bases outside the gene matches. The CDR3 DNA follows: TGTGCCAGCAGCAAAACGGGACAGGGGTTCTCCTACGAGCAGTACTTC. Amino acids: CASSKTGQGFSYEQYF. The full variable domain, its missing parts supplied by reference TRBV5-8 and TRBJ2-7, is EAGVTQSPTHLIKTRGQQATLRCSPISGHTSVYWYQQALGLGLQFLLWYDEGEERNRGNFPPRFSGRQFPNYSSELNVNALELEDSALYLCASSKTGQGFSYEQYFGPGTRLTVT.

The chain couples TRBV4-3 to TRBJ2-3; D unresolved. Germline V gene lookup returns CDR1 LGHNA and CDR2 YSLEER. The CDR3 is made up of 15 amino acids. The V gene lost 1 base and the J gene lost 1 base, with 9 bases spanning the gap. CDR3 bases: TGCGCCAGCAGCCAAGTTTTTTGGGGCACAGATACGCAGTATTTT. Encoded protein: CASSQVFWGTDTQYF.

The V gene is TRBV5-1, the J gene TRBJ1-4; 10 positions agree with TRBD1. The ends lost 4 bases at V and 5 bases at J; junction bases unmatched: 5. CDR1 and CDR2 from the germline V gene are SGHRS and YFSETQ. The CDR3 is 15 residues long. The CDR3 reads CASSGAGQGNEKLFF. Here the CDR3 DNA reads TGCGCCAGCAGCGGGGCGGGACAGGGGAATGAAAAACTGTTTTTT.

The rearrangement joins TRBV27 to TRBJ2-2; either TRBD1 or TRBD2 may supply D (6 bases each). In germline, CDR1 is MNHEY, CDR2 SMNVEV (reference sequence). Between the trimmed V and J ends, which lost 4 bases and 6 bases, there was a span of 15 bases. The CDR3 consists of 15 residues. The CDR3: CASSSRQEGAGELFF. CDR3 sequence (DNA): TGTGCCAGCAGTTCAAGACAGGAGGGGGCCGGGGAGCTGTTTTTT.

This clone has a single count. The V gene is TRBV29-1, the J gene TRBJ1-3, with 7 bases identical to TRBD1. The CDR3 loop spans 13 amino acids. From germline, CDR1 is SQVTM and CDR2 ANQGSEA. V trimming: 6 bases; J trimming: 2 bases; junction bases outside the gene matches: 4. CDR3 sequence reads: CSVSQGAGNTIYF. The CDR3 nucleotides read TGCAGCGTCTCTCAGGGGGCTGGAAACACCATATATTTT.

The V gene is TRBV11-3, the J gene TRBJ1-1; D is undetermined. The V and J ends lost 5 bases and 0 bases respectively, with 7 bases between them. CDR1 is SGHNT and CDR2 is YENEEA in the germline V gene. The CDR3 is made up of 13 amino acids. The CDR3 nucleotides are TGTGCCAGCAGCCTTCATATGAACACTGAAGCTTTCTTT. Protein product: CASSLHMNTEAFF.

The J gene is TRBJ2-1, the V gene TRBV5-6, with TRBD1 as a possible D gene (6 bases). The germline gives CDR1 SGHDT, CDR2 YYEEEE. V was pared by 0 bases and J by 9 bases, with 13 bases between. The CDR3 covers 14 residues. The CDR3 sequence: CASSLAPGAGEQFF. For the CDR3, the DNA is TGTGCCAGCAGCTTGGCCCCAGGGGCAGGTGAGCAGTTCTTC.

The chain has TRBV7-8 and TRBJ2-3; D might be TRBD2 (5 bases). This CDR3 has 13 residues. V shed 5 bases and J shed 3 bases, with 9 bases lying between them. The germline gives CDR1 SGHVS, CDR2 FQNEAQ. For the CDR3, the DNA is TGTGCCAGCAGCCTTGGACTGACAGATACGCAGTATTTT. Its protein product is CASSLGLTDTQYF. Looking up the rest from reference TRBV7-8 and TRBJ2-3 gives the full variable domain: GAGVSQSPRYKVAKRGQDVALRCDPISGHVSLFWYQQALGQGPEFLTYFQNEAQLDKSGLPSDRFFAERPEGSVSTLKIQRTQQEDSAVYLCASSLGLTDTQYFGPGTRLTVL.

In this sample, this clone turned up a few times. The chain carries TRBV9 and TRBJ2-5; 8 bases line up with TRBD1. The CDR3 totals 15 residues. The germline CDR1 and CDR2 sequences are SGDLS and YYNGEE. V lost 0 bases and J lost 4; bases outside the gene matches: 5. In DNA, the CDR3 is TGTGCCAGCAGCGTAGTAGGACAGGGTTCAGAGACCCAGTACTTC. This sequence encodes CASSVVGQGSETQYF.

The chain is built from TRBV19 and TRBJ2-3, with D possibly being TRBD1 (6 bases). The germline gives CDR1 LNHDA, CDR2 SQIVND (reference sequence). The CDR3 runs to 14 residues. Trimming cost V 7 bases and J 1 base, with 12 bases left between them. The CDR3 coding sequence is TGTGCCAGTAAAACACAGGGTGGCACAGATACGCAGTATTTT. Translation gives CASKTQGGTDTQYF.

The chain is built from TRBV5-8 and TRBJ2-3; D remains unclear. CDR3 length: 13 amino acids. V lost 7 bases and J 5 bases, leaving 14 bases between the germline ends. Germline V gene data show CDR1 as SGHTS and CDR2 as YDEGEE. Here the CDR3 reads CASGPPAQDTQYF. DNA for the CDR3: TGTGCCAGCGGCCCCCCAGCGCAAGATACGCAGTATTTT.

The rearrangement uses TRBV30 and TRBJ2-2; maybe TRBD1 (6 bases). The CDR3 length is 14 residues. V dropped 0 bases and J dropped 6 bases, with 11 bases sitting between them. Germline V gene lookup returns CDR1 GTSNPN and CDR2 SVGIG (reference sequence). In nucleotides, the CDR3 is TGTGCCTGGAGTGTAACCAGGGGAGCCGGGGAGCTGTTTTTT. Translation: CAWSVTRGAGELFF.

V gene TRBV9 combines with J gene TRBJ2-1; TRBD2 matches 9 bases. The J segment lost 7 bases and the V segment lost 5 bases, leaving 10 bases of the junction unmatched. The CDR3 loop spans 15 amino acids. Germline assignment: CDR1 SGDLS and CDR2 YYNGEE. CDR3 in amino acids: CASSGGTSPGNEQFF. The CDR3 DNA reads TGTGCCAGCAGTGGAGGGACTAGCCCGGGGAATGAGCAGTTCTTC. Based on the CDR3 plus reference TRBV9 and TRBJ2-1, the full variable domain is DSGVTQTPKHLITATGQRVTLRCSPRSGDLSVYWYQQSLDQGLQFLIQYYNGEERAKGNILERFSAQQFPDLHSELNLSSLELGDSALYFCASSGGTSPGNEQFFGPGTRLTVL.

As for this clone: Since a much larger clone is just one base distant, this may be a read error. This chain links TRBV7-9 with TRBJ1-1, with TRBD1 identical over 10 bases. Germline V gives CDR1 SEHNR, CDR2 FQNEAQ (reference sequence). The trim removed 5 bases at V and 5 bases at J, leaving 8 bases unmatched. The CDR3 extends over 15 amino acids. CDR3 residues: CASSPYPGQGTEAFF. Written as DNA, the CDR3 is TGTGCCAGCAGCCCCTATCCGGGACAGGGGACTGAAGCTTTCTTT.

This clone showed up many times. The chain uses TRBV20-1 and TRBJ1-1; perhaps TRBD1 as D (6 bases). Germline V lookup: CDR1 DFQATT, CDR2 SNEGSKA (reference sequence). The CDR3 has 11 amino acids. Trimming left V 3 bases short and J 11 bases short, with 13 bases between. The chain's CDR3 is CSASLGTTAFF. CDR3 nucleotides: TGCAGTGCTAGCCTTGGGACAACCGCTTTCTTT.

To note about this clone: Other DNA sequences in the sample encode the same CDR3. The V gene is TRBV18, the J gene TRBJ2-5; no definite D call. V lost 3 bases and J 0 bases, leaving 5 bases between the germline ends. The CDR3 is made up of 13 amino acids. CDR1 is KGHSH, CDR2 LQKENI, per germline. CDR3 sequence: CASSPGYQETQYF. The CDR3 nucleotides read TGTGCCAGCTCACCTGGGTACCAAGAGACCCAGTACTTC.

This clone was detected only a few times. In nucleotides, the CDR3 is TGTGCCAGCAGCTTAGAGACTGGGAATGAAAAACTGTTTTTT. This codes for CASSLETGNEKLFF. The chain links TRBV7-2 to TRBJ1-4; D is uncertain. Germline-derived CDR1 and CDR2 are SGHTA and FQGNSA. Trimming stripped 1 base from V and 5 bases from J, with 8 bases between. This CDR3 is built from 14 residues.

As to this clone: The sample contains more than one DNA sequence encoding this CDR3. This sequence joins TRBV30 and TRBJ1-4; D unclear. Germline V gives CDR1 GTSNPN, CDR2 SVGIG (reference sequence). Trimming stripped 0 bases from V and 0 bases from J, with 8 bases between. This CDR3 region has 15 residues. The CDR3 reads CAWSVRGATNEKLFF. CDR3 coding DNA: TGTGCCTGGAGTGTACGGGGAGCAACTAATGAAAAACTGTTTTTT.

A single count supports this clone. Other DNA sequences in the same sample also yield this CDR3. The CDR3 DNA reads TGCGCCAGCAGCTTGGGGCACTCTGGGGCCAACGTCCTGACTTTC. Its protein product is CASSLGHSGANVLTF. The gene calls are TRBV5-1 and TRBJ2-6, with D hard to call. The CDR3 runs to 15 residues. Trimming left V 0 bases short and J 0 bases short, with 4 bases between. Germline-derived CDR1 and CDR2 are SGHRS and YFSETQ.

J is TRBJ2-3 and V is TRBV18; 8 bases are a match to TRBD2. This CDR3 has 13 amino acids. V gave up 3 bases and J gave up 10 bases; unmatched junction bases: 6. Germline loops: CDR1 KGHSH, CDR2 LQKENI. The CDR3 bases are TGTGCCAGCTCACCTAGCGGGGCCGAGTCGCAGTATTTT. It is translated as CASSPSGAESQYF.

The chain joins TRBV7-6 to TRBJ2-1, with 10 bases fitting TRBD1. The CDR3 loop spans 15 amino acids. The ends lost 3 bases at V and 4 bases at J; junction bases unmatched: 3. Germline-derived CDR1 and CDR2 are SGHVS and FNYEAQ. The CDR3 spells CASSLTGQGYNEQFF. The CDR3, as DNA: TGTGCCAGCAGCTTGACGGGACAGGGGTACAATGAGCAGTTCTTC. Using reference TRBV7-6 and TRBJ2-1 for the parts outside the CDR3, the full variable domain is GAGVSQSPRYKVTKRGQDVALRCDPISGHVSLYWYRQALGQGPEFLTYFNYEAQQDKSGLPNDRFSAERPEGSISTLTIQRTEQRDSAMYRCASSLTGQGYNEQFFGPGTRLTVL.

J is TRBJ2-7 and V is TRBV19; 12 nucleotides line up with TRBD2. The J segment lost 5 bases and the V segment lost 1 base, leaving 3 bases of the junction unmatched. The CDR3 is 15 amino acids. Germline CDR1 reads LNHDA; CDR2 reads SQIVND (reference sequence). CDR3: CASSIGLAGADEQYF. In DNA, the CDR3 is TGTGCCAGTAGTATAGGACTAGCGGGAGCGGACGAGCAGTACTTC.

The chain recombines TRBV7-8 with TRBJ2-3, with TRBD1 matching 8 bases. CDR3 length: 18 amino acids. Germline CDR1 reads SGHVS; CDR2 reads FQNEAQ. J gave up 5 bases and V 3 bases, and 16 bases lay outside the gene matches. The CDR3 nucleotides are TGTGCCAGCAGCTTCCCCTCTATCCCGGGACAGGTTAAAGATACGCAGTATTTT. This sequence encodes CASSFPSIPGQVKDTQYF. Based on the CDR3 plus reference TRBV7-8 and TRBJ2-3, the full variable domain is GAGVSQSPRYKVAKRGQDVALRCDPISGHVSLFWYQQALGQGPEFLTYFQNEAQLDKSGLPSDRFFAERPEGSVSTLKIQRTQQEDSAVYLCASSFPSIPGQVKDTQYFGPGTRLTVL.

The gene calls are TRBV9 and TRBJ2-5; D possibly corresponds to TRBD1 (5 bases). The J call could be wrong; TRBJ2-7 is a better fit for the DNA end. Per the germline V gene, CDR1 is SGDLS and CDR2 is YYNGEE. The CDR3 has 15 residues. The CDR3 region is CASSPRAGQSYEQYF. For the CDR3, the DNA is TGTGCCAGCAGCCCCCGGGCAGGGCAGTCCTACGAGCAGTACTTC.

This clone was recorded once. The chain uses TRBV5-1 and TRBJ1-3; TRBD1 agrees at 8 bases. The length of the CDR3 is 22 residues. V was pared by 4 bases and J by 0 bases, with 24 bases of the junction left unmatched. CDR1 is SGHRS and CDR2 is YFSETQ in the germline V gene. The CDR3 sequence: CASSPKPYYGTGRGFSGNTIYF. CDR3 nucleotide sequence: TGCGCCAGCAGCCCAAAGCCTTATTACGGGACAGGAAGGGGATTCTCTGGAAACACCATATATTTT.

J is TRBJ2-2 and V is TRBV5-4; D perhaps matches TRBD1 (6 bases). There are 14 residues in the CDR3. Germline-derived CDR1 and CDR2 are SGHNT and YYREEE (reference sequence). V was clipped by 4 bases and J by 7 bases, with 14 bases between them. The CDR3, as DNA: TGTGCCAGCAGCACTACAGGGCGAGGCGGGGAGCTGTTTTTT. Amino acids: CASSTTGRGGELFF.